The subject of this entry is one T cell receptor (beta chain). The antigen is unknown. Germline loops: CDR1 WNHNN, CDR2 SYGVQD (reference sequence). The V end was cut by 3 bases, the J end by 2 bases, with 14 bases between. This CDR3 comprises 15 residues. The protocol was immunoSEQ multiplex PCR, while the TCRdb copy is restricted to in-frame clones and leaves out a portion. Found here are around 66,000 clones, around nine tenths of them singletons; the top ten hold about 5%. This sample was included in a study of T cell responses to AZD1222 COVID-19 vaccine. Study outcomes and limitations: Spike-wide vaccine-associated CD4 TCRs dominated at 160-218 and 743-854. Reportedly, close to half of spike-specific TCRs are directed against unmutated variant regions.

The chain couples TRBV10-1 to TRBJ2-7, with D possibly matching TRBD2 (6 bases). The receptor was isolated from an adult who received the MenACWY meningococcal vaccine as a control. The specimen was peripheral blood, collected 28 days after the second dose of the MenACWY control vaccine. CDR3: CASSDGGKGAYEQYF. CDR3 nucleotide sequence: TGCGCCAGCAGTGATGGGGGGAAAGGGGCCTACGAGCAGTACTTC.